A selection of T cell receptor beta chains follows, all from one sample in a study of blood T cell repertoires in COVID-19. Libraries were prepared by immunoSEQ multiplex PCR; TCRdb keeps only in-frame clonotypes and omits some of them. The table has more than 110,000 clones, 85% to 90% seen once. Sequences were obtained from peripheral blood. These receptor sequences come from a woman over 75 with acute or convalescent COVID-19. Both conserved end residues are part of each CDR3. The D gene is left open where the match is weak. Size is stated for part of the rows, as once, few or many counts, or as a class when the clone is expanded.

V gene	clone size	D gene	J gene	CDR3 DNA	CDR3 protein
TRBV4-1	-	TRBD1	TRBJ1-3	TGCGCCAGCAGACGCACGGGACAGGGGGCCAGCCTTCCAAACTCTGGAAACACCATATATTTT	CASRRTGQGASLPNSGNTIYF
TRBV7-9	-	TRBD1	TRBJ2-3	TGTGCCAGCAGCACCGGACAGGGGGAAAGGACAGATACGCAGTATTTT	CASSTGQGERTDTQYF
TRBV5-1	-	-	TRBJ1-1	TGCGCCAGCAGCTTGGCCTCGGTGAACACTGAAGCTTTCTTT	CASSLASVNTEAFF
TRBV5-8	-	TRBD1	TRBJ2-7	TGTGCCAGCAACGGGGACAGATCCTACGAGCAGTACTTC	CASNGDRSYEQYF
TRBV7-9	few	-	TRBJ1-5	TGTGCCAGCAGCCCTGGAGATAGCGGCAATCAGCCCCAGCATTTT	CASSPGDSGNQPQHF
TRBV4-3	-	-	TRBJ1-2	TGCGCCAGCAGCCAAGAAAATCCGGGAGGTCGGGCAGGGGACTATGGCTACACCTTC	CASSQENPGGRAGDYGYTF
TRBV25-1	-	TRBD1	TRBJ1-1	TGTGCCAGCAGTGACAGGGGGCACACTGAAGCTTTCTTT	CASSDRGHTEAFF
TRBV10-3	-	-	TRBJ1-2	TGTGCCATCAGTGACTTGGCAGGGTGGGGCTACACCTTC	CAISDLAGWGYTF
TRBV2	-	-	TRBJ1-5	TGTGCCAGCAGTTCTGGGGGGGCTGGTCAGCCCCAGCATTTT	CASSSGGAGQPQHF
TRBV19	once	-	TRBJ2-3	TGTGCCAGTAGTAGGGGGGTTTCAGATACGCAGTATTTT	CASSRGVSDTQYF
TRBV6-1	-	-	TRBJ2-2	TGTGCCAGCAGTGAAGCAGGCGGGGACCCCGGGGAGCTGTTTTTT	CASSEAGGDPGELFF
TRBV3-1/TRBV3-2	-	-	TRBJ1-1	TGTGCCAGCAGCCAAGATTGTGGCAGGGACACTGAAGCTTTCTTT	CASSQDCGRDTEAFF
TRBV21-1	-	-	TRBJ2-5	TGTGCCAGCGGAAATAGAACAGGGCACCAAGAGACCCAGTACTTC	CASGNRTGHQETQYF
TRBV29-1	-	-	TRBJ1-2	TGCAGCGCTGAGGTTACTAAAGGCTATGGCTACACCTTC	CSAEVTKGYGYTF
TRBV12-2	-	-	TRBJ2-7	TGTGCAAGTCACAGGACAGAGGCTCACGAGCAGTACTTC	CASHRTEAHEQYF
TRBV5-1	-	-	TRBJ2-1	TGCGCCAGCAGCTTGGGACAGACCTACAATGAGCAGTTCTTC	CASSLGQTYNEQFF
TRBV19	-	-	TRBJ1-2	TGTGCCAGTAGAACCGCGAGGCAGGGGAAGAGATTTGGCTACACCTTC	CASRTARQGKRFGYTF
TRBV6-6	-	-	TRBJ1-4	TGTGCCCTAGGTAAGACTAATGAAAAACTGTTTTTT	CALGKTNEKLFF
TRBV2	-	TRBD1	TRBJ1-6	TGTGCCAGCAGTGCAGGGGGCGAGTTTAATTCACCCCTCCACTTT	CASSAGGEFNSPLHF
TRBV9	-	TRBD1	TRBJ1-1	TGTGCCAGCAGCGTAGAACAGGGGGCTGAAGCTTTCTTT	CASSVEQGAEAFF
TRBV25-1	few	TRBD1	TRBJ1-4	TGTGCCAGCAGGGACAGGGCCTTAGGGGAAAAACTGTTTTTT	CASRDRALGEKLFF
TRBV6-5	-	-	TRBJ2-1	TGTGCCAGCAGTTACACGAGACAGTCCTACAATGAGCAGTTCTTC	CASSYTRQSYNEQFF
TRBV5-1	-	TRBD1	TRBJ2-3	TGCGCCAGCAGCTCCCTTACAGGGGGCGCAGATACGCAGTATTTT	CASSSLTGGADTQYF
TRBV18	-	TRBD1	TRBJ1-1	TGTGCCAGCTCACCGGACAGGAGGGGCACTGAAGCTTTCTTT	CASSPDRRGTEAFF
TRBV5-1	-	-	TRBJ2-2	TGCGCCAGCAGCTTGCCGACGGGGGGCCTCACCGGGGAGCTGTTTTTT	CASSLPTGGLTGELFF
TRBV14	-	-	TRBJ1-2	TGTGCCAGCAGCCAGGGACTTAGCTATGGCTACACCTTC	CASSQGLSYGYTF
TRBV2	-	TRBD1	TRBJ1-3	TGTGCCAGCAGCTCAGGGGGAACTTCTGGAAACACCATATATTTT	CASSSGGTSGNTIYF
TRBV4-2	-	-	TRBJ1-4	TGTGCCAGCAGGCAGCAGGGCAGTAATGAAAAACTGTTTTTT	CASRQQGSNEKLFF
TRBV2	few	-	TRBJ1-2	TGTGCCAGCAGCCAAGGGGGATTCCTATATGGCTACACCTTC	CASSQGGFLYGYTF
TRBV19	-	-	TRBJ1-2	TGTGCCAGTAGGGATGCAGGGGCATATGGCTACACCTTC	CASRDAGAYGYTF
TRBV14	-	-	TRBJ2-1	TGTGCCAGCAGCCCCATCTACAATGAGCAGTTCTTC	CASSPIYNEQFF
TRBV7-9	-	TRBD1	TRBJ1-2	TGTGCCAGCAGCCTCGGACAGGGATATAACTATGGCTACACCTTC	CASSLGQGYNYGYTF
TRBV6-6	-	-	TRBJ1-6	TGTGCCAGCAGTTACTCTAGGGGGGGGGCCGATTCACCCCTCCACTTT	CASSYSRGGADSPLHF
TRBV6-5	-	-	TRBJ1-6	TGTGCCAGCAGTTATCAGGTGTATAATTCACCCCTCCACTTT	CASSYQVYNSPLHF
TRBV5-5	-	TRBD1	TRBJ2-2	TGTGCCAGCAGTCAGGACAGGGTTTTAACCGGGGAGCTGTTTTTT	CASSQDRVLTGELFF
TRBV19	-	-	TRBJ2-1	TGTGCCAGTAGTATAGAACCAGGGCCCTACAATGAGCAGTTCTTC	CASSIEPGPYNEQFF
TRBV6-1	-	TRBD1	TRBJ1-2	TGTGCCAGCAGTGATTTGGACAGGGGGAAAGCTAACTATGGCTACACCTTC	CASSDLDRGKANYGYTF
TRBV5-1	-	TRBD1	TRBJ2-5	TGCGCCAGCAGCCTGGGGACAGCAGACCAAGAGACCCAGTACTTC	CASSLGTADQETQYF
TRBV7-6	-	TRBD2	TRBJ2-5	TGTGCCAGCAGCCCCGGGACTAGCGGGGCGCGGGAGACCCAGTACTTC	CASSPGTSGARETQYF
TRBV5-1	once	-	TRBJ1-1	TGCGCCAGCAGCTTAGGGGGGGCGGTCTTAAGCACTGAAGCTTTCTTT	CASSLGGAVLSTEAFF